This is a list of T cell receptor beta chains from one sample in a study of long-term antiretroviral therapy in people with HIV. Generated by immunoSEQ multiplex PCR, the TCRdb table keeps only in-frame clones and is missing some. Altogether around 13,000 clones are present, 84% being singletons, with the ten largest covering over 6%. The source was unsorted PBMCs, collected 0.4 years after starting antiretroviral therapy. These receptors originate from a man aged 30 to 39 with HIV. Each CDR3 is given with its conserved first and last residue. D genes are given only for firm matches. The listing skips clone size in some rows; elsewhere it reads once, few, many or a size class.

clone_size,d_call,v_call,j_call,cdr3_nt,cdr3_aa
NA,NA,TRBV6-5,TRBJ2-3,TGTGCCAGCAGGTCCCCCTCCGAGCAGACGCAGTATTTT,CASRSPSEQTQYF
NA,NA,TRBV5-1,TRBJ2-1,TGCGCCAGCAGCGGCGGGATTAATGAGCAGTTCTTC,CASSGGINEQFF
NA,NA,TRBV20-1,TRBJ1-6,TGCAGTGCTAGACTCAATTCACCCCTCCACTTT,CSARLNSPLHF
NA,NA,TRBV2,TRBJ1-2,TGTGCCAGCAGAGAAGAGGGCTACACCTTC,CASREEGYTF
NA,NA,TRBV27,TRBJ1-1,TGTGCCAGCAGTTTAGGGGGGGGGAACACTGAAGCTTTCTTT,CASSLGGGNTEAFF
large,NA,TRBV30,TRBJ1-3,TGTGCCTGGGATCGGAGCGGACACACCATATATTTT,CAWDRSGHTIYF
NA,TRBD2,TRBV13,TRBJ2-5,TGTGCCAGCAGCTTAGGCCTTCGGGCTAGCGGGCGACAAGAGACCCAGTACTTC,CASSLGLRASGRQETQYF
NA,TRBD1,TRBV4-3,TRBJ2-7,TGCGCCAGCAGCCAAGATTTAACAGGGGTCCCTTACGAGCAGTACTTC,CASSQDLTGVPYEQYF
NA,TRBD2,TRBV4-2,TRBJ2-1,TGTGCCAGCAGCCAAGAAACTAGCGGGAGGGCGGGGGGTGAGCAGTTCTTC,CASSQETSGRAGGEQFF
NA,TRBD1,TRBV4-3,TRBJ1-3,TGCGCCAGCAGCCCTGACAGGGTTAATACTGGAAACACCATATATTTT,CASSPDRVNTGNTIYF
once,NA,TRBV4-3,TRBJ2-1,TGCGCCAGCAGCCAAGGACTAGTTGCCAATGAGCAGTTCTTC,CASSQGLVANEQFF
NA,NA,TRBV7-3,TRBJ2-7,TGTGCCAGCAGCCGAAACCGGGGTCCCTACGAGCAGTACTTC,CASSRNRGPYEQYF
NA,NA,TRBV27,TRBJ2-1,TGTGCCAGCAGTGCCCCCAGAAAAAGCCAGGGAGGAAACAATGAGCAGTTCTTC,CASSAPRKSQGGNNEQFF
NA,NA,TRBV19,TRBJ2-7,TGTGCCAGTAGTATTTTCTCGGGTACCCACGAGCAGTACTTC,CASSIFSGTHEQYF
few,NA,TRBV6-6,TRBJ1-4,TGTGCCAGCAGTTCACAGCTTGCAACTAATGAAAAACTGTTTTTT,CASSSQLATNEKLFF
NA,TRBD1,TRBV10-2,TRBJ2-7,TGCGCCAGCAGTGGGCAGGGGGCGCAGCCCTACGAGCAGTACTTC,CASSGQGAQPYEQYF
once,NA,TRBV30,TRBJ1-6,TGTGCCTGGAACGTTAATTCACCCCTCCACTTT,CAWNVNSPLHF
NA,NA,TRBV12-5,TRBJ2-3,TGTGCTAGTGGTTTTGGGGATACGCAGTATTTT,CASGFGDTQYF
NA,TRBD2,TRBV10-2,TRBJ2-5,TGCGCCAGCAGGACTAGCGGGGGAGGAGAGACCCAGTACTTC,CASRTSGGGETQYF
NA,TRBD1,TRBV19,TRBJ2-3,TGTGCCAGTAGTATAGATTTCGAAACAGGGGAAGATACGCAGTATTTT,CASSIDFETGEDTQYF
NA,NA,TRBV6-1,TRBJ2-1,TGTGCCAGCAGTGAAGGGACAGCCTACAATGAGCAGTTCTTC,CASSEGTAYNEQFF
NA,NA,TRBV7-2,TRBJ1-3,TGTGCCAGGAAACCCCCCGTTAGGGTGGAGAAGGGCGGAAACACCATATATTTT,CARKPPVRVEKGGNTIYF
NA,NA,TRBV9,TRBJ1-1,TGTGCCAGCACCTCCCGGGGGGGGGAAGCTTTCTTT,CASTSRGGEAFF
NA,NA,TRBV27,TRBJ2-7,TGTGCCAGCAGTTTAGGAGCGGGACACTCCTACGAGCAGTACTTC,CASSLGAGHSYEQYF
NA,NA,TRBV28,TRBJ2-7,TGTGCCAGCAGTTTAACCAGGCTCCACGAGCAGTACTTC,CASSLTRLHEQYF
once,NA,TRBV11-2,TRBJ2-7,TGTGCCAGCAGTTTCGAGACCGGGACTGCCATGTACGAGCAGTACTTC,CASSFETGTAMYEQYF
NA,NA,TRBV7-2,TRBJ1-5,TGTGCCAGCAGTGACACCCCACCGCCCCAGCATTTT,CASSDTPPPQHF
few,TRBD1,TRBV30,TRBJ1-2,TGTGCCTGGGGGACAGGGGAATTTGGCTACACCTTC,CAWGTGEFGYTF
NA,NA,TRBV2,TRBJ2-2,TGTGCCAGCACCAAAACGGGGGACGCCGGGGAGCTGTTTTTT,CASTKTGDAGELFF
NA,NA,TRBV18,TRBJ1-1,TGTGCCAGCTCACTAGGGGACGGTGAAGCTTTCTTT,CASSLGDGEAFF
NA,NA,TRBV10-3,TRBJ1-4,TGTGCCGTAAAAGGGCCAGGGGACGAAAAACTGTTTTTT,CAVKGPGDEKLFF
NA,NA,TRBV2,TRBJ1-5,TGTGCCAGCAGTGAAGGTTTCAGGAAATACAGCAATCAGCCCCAGCATTTT,CASSEGFRKYSNQPQHF